One and the same sample provided the 2 T cell receptor beta chains below, sequenced in a study of T cell responses to AZD1222 COVID-19 vaccine. Some clones are missing from TCRdb's copy, which holds only in-frame ones; the method was immunoSEQ multiplex PCR. Of around 140,000 clones in the sample, 80% to 90% were seen once. This specimen consisted of peripheral blood, obtained on day 0 of AZD1222 vaccination. The receptors derive from an adult in good health.

The chain has TRBV27 and TRBJ2-1; D ambiguous. Germline values: CDR1 MNHEY, CDR2 SMNVEV (reference sequence). The V end was cut by 0 bases, the J end by 11 bases, with 5 bases between. The CDR3 spans 11 residues. The CDR3 region has the DNA TGTGCCAGCAGTTTATCGGATAAGCAGTTCTTC. Translating gives CASSLSDKQFF.

The chain employs TRBV5-1 and TRBJ2-3, with a weak D call TRBD2 (5 bases). The V gene lost 4 bases and the J gene lost 8 bases, with 23 bases spanning the gap. Per the germline V gene, CDR1 is SGHRS and CDR2 is YFSETQ. This CDR3 is built from 16 residues. The CDR3 is CASSVNLIGIEVTQYF. The DNA for the CDR3 is TGCGCCAGCAGCGTCAACCTTATCGGGATAGAGGTTACGCAGTATTTT.